The T cell receptor (beta chain) described here comes from a study of blood T cell repertoires in COVID-19. Study details: The United States, Italy and Spain provided the acute and convalescent COVID-19 samples.

Of note for this clone: Additional DNA sequences in this sample encode the identical CDR3.

Some clones are missing from TCRdb's copy, which holds only in-frame ones; the method was immunoSEQ multiplex PCR. Of roughly 180,000 clones in the sample, roughly 88% are singletons; the top ten hold roughly 1.2%. Sequencing input: peripheral blood. This receptor was taken from a man between 60 and 75 years old who had recovered from COVID-19.

In DNA form, the CDR3 reads TGTGCCAGCAGCTTAGACGGGGGAGGCTACAATGAGCAGTTCTTC. Its translation is CASSLDGGGYNEQFF. The chain recombines TRBV11-2 with TRBJ2-1; maybe TRBD2 (6 bases). The CDR3 is made up of 15 amino acids. Germline values: CDR1 SGHAT, CDR2 FQNNGV. The ends were cut back, 0 bases at V and 3 bases at J, with 9 bases in the middle.